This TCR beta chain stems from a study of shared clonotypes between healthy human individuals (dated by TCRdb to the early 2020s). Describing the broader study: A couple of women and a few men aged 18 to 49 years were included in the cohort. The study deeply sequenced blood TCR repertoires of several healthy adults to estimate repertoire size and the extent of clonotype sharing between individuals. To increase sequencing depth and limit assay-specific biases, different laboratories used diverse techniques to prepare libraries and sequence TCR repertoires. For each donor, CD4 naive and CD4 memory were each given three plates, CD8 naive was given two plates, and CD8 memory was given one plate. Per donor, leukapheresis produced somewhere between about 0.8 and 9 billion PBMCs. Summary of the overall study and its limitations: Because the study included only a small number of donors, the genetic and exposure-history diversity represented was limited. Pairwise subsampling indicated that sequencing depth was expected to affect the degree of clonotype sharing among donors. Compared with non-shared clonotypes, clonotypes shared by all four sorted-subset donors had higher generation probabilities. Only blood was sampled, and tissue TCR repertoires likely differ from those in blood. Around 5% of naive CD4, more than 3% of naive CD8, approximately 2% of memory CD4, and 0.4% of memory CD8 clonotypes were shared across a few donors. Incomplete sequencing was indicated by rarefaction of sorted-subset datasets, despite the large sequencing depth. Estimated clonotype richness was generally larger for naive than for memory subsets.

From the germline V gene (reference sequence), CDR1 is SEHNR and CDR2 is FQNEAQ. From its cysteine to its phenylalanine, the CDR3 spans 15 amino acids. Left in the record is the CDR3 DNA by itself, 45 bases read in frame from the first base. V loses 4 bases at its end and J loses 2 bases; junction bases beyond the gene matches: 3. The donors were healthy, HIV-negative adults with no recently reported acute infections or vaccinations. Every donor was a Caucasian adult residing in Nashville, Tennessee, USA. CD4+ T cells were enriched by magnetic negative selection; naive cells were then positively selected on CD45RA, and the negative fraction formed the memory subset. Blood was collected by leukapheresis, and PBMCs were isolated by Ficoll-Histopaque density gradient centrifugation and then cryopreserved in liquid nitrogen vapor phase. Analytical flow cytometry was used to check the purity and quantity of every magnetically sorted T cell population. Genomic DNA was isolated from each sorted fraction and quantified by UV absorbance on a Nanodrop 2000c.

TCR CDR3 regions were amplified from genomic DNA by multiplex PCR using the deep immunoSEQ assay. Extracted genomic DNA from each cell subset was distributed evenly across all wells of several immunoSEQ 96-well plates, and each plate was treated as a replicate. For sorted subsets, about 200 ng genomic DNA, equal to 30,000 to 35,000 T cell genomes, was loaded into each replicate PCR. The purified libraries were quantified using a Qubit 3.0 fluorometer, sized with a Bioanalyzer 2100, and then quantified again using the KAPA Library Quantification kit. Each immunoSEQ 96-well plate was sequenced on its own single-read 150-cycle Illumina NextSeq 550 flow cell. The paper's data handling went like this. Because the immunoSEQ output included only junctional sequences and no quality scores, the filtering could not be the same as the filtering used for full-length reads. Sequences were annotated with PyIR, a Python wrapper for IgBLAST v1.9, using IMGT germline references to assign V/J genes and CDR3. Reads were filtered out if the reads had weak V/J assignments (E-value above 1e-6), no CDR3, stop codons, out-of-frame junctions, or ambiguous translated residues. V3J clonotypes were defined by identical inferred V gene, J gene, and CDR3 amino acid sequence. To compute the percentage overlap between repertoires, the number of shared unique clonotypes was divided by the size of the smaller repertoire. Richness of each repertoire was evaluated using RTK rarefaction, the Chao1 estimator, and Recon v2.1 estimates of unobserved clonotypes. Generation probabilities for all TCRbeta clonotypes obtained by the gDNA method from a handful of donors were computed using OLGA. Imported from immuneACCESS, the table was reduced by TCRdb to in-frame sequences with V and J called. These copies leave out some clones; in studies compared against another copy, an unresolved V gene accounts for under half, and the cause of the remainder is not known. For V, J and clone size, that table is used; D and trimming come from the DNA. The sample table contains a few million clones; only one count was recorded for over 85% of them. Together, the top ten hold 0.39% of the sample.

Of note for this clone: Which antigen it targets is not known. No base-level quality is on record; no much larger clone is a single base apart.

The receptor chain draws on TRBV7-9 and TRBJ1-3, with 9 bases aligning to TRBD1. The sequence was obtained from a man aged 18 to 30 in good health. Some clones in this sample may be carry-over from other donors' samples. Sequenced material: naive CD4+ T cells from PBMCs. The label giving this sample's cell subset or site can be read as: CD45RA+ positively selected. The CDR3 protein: CASSWDRAAGNTIYF. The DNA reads TGTGCCAGCAGCTGGGACAGGGCCGCTGGAAACACCATATATTTT.